The text below deals with one T cell receptor (beta chain). Each sorted subset replicate got 200 ng genomic DNA, tens of thousands of genomes. As originally analysed: Junction-only sequences produced by ImmunoSEQ had no quality scores, so filtering differed. Repertoires were generated with immunoSEQ multiplex PCR, while TCRdb's copy carries only in-frame clones and drops some. The DNA gave D and trimming, while V, J and clone size come from that table. Of around 690,000 clones in the sample, roughly 88% are singletons; the top ten hold 34%. The data derive from a study of shared clonotypes between healthy human individuals. Sequenced input: memory CD8+ T cells from PBMCs. Subset denoted: CD45RO+ cells pooled with CCR7-negative TemRA cells. The clonotype was recovered from a man aged 18 to 35 in good health. Some clones in this sample may be carry-over from other donors' samples.

CDR3 coding DNA: TGTGCCAGCAGTTTGCGGGCGACGTTCAATGAGCAGTTCTTC. It specifies CASSLRATFNEQFF. The chain couples TRBV27 to TRBJ2-1, with D possibly being TRBD2 (5 bases). V gave up 3 bases and J gave up 6 bases, with 12 bases separating them. The CDR3 sequence is 14 residues long. Germline values: CDR1 MNHEY, CDR2 SMNVEV (reference sequence).